The 13 T cell receptor beta chains below come from one sample, sequenced in a study of cytomegalovirus exposure and HLA in healthy donors. The primer mix had 60 Vbeta and 13 Jbeta primers. This table comes from immunoSEQ multiplex PCR, and its TCRdb copy is limited to in-frame clones, with some not included. The top ten hold approximately 0.51% of the sample, which has roughly 200,000 clones, roughly four fifths seen once. Sequenced material: PBMCs. These receptors were obtained from a woman aged 45-59 years in good health and CMV-seronegative.

The chain couples TRBV5-6 to TRBJ1-2; D is possibly TRBD1 (6 bases). From germline, CDR1 is SGHDT and CDR2 YYEEEE. The germline V and J ends were trimmed by 1 base and 6 bases, with 10 bases remaining between them. This CDR3 has 13 residues. The CDR3 DNA reads as TGTGCCAGCAGCTTGACAGGGATAAATGGCTACACCTTC. Residues: CASSLTGINGYTF.

Concerning this clone itself: Other DNA sequences of this sample code for an identical CDR3. The J gene is TRBJ1-1, the V gene TRBV19; D unclear. Germline CDR1 reads LNHDA; CDR2 reads SQIVND (reference sequence). The CDR3 length is 13 residues. V dropped 0 bases and J dropped 5 bases, with 7 bases sitting between them. The CDR3 protein is CASSIDPRTEAFF. CDR3 bases: TGTGCCAGTAGTATAGATCCGAGGACTGAAGCTTTCTTT.

The genes are TRBV5-1 and TRBJ2-2; 10 nucleotides match TRBD1. J was trimmed by 5 bases and V by 2 bases; bases with no gene match: 3. The length of the CDR3 is 15 residues. Germline CDR1 and CDR2: SGHRS and YFSETQ. The CDR3 sequence: CASSFRDRGTGELFF. In nucleotides, the CDR3 is TGCGCCAGCAGCTTCCGGGACAGGGGAACCGGGGAGCTGTTTTTT.

V gene TRBV7-2 combines with J gene TRBJ1-2, with D perhaps matching TRBD1 (6 bases). V shed 4 bases and J shed 4 bases, with 10 bases lying between them. Germline CDR1 SGHTA, CDR2 FQGNSA. This CDR3 comprises 13 residues. Here the CDR3 DNA reads TGTGCCAGCAGCTCCGGACAGATCTATGGCTACACCTTC. It codes for CASSSGQIYGYTF.

The chain uses TRBV7-9 and TRBJ2-7, with a weak D call TRBD1 (6 bases). The CDR3 runs to 14 residues. The V and J ends lost 0 bases and 7 bases respectively, with 13 bases between them. Germline CDR1 and CDR2: SEHNR and FQNEAQ (reference sequence). For the CDR3, the DNA is TGTGCCAGCAGCTTAGCGGCTAGTAGGGGGGAGCAGTACTTC. Its protein product is CASSLAASRGEQYF.

The chain carries TRBV7-8 and TRBJ2-7, with 12 bases that match TRBD1. V gave up 1 base and J gave up 2 bases; unmatched junction bases: 9. The CDR3 has 18 residues. CDR1 SGHVS and CDR2 FQNEAQ come from the germline V gene. The CDR3 sequence: CASSLEPPGQGAPYEQYF. Here the CDR3 DNA reads TGTGCCAGCAGCTTAGAACCCCCGGGACAGGGGGCCCCCTACGAGCAGTACTTC.

The rearrangement joins TRBV28 to TRBJ1-5, with D tentatively TRBD1 (5 bases). Germline CDR1 and CDR2: MDHEN and SYDVKM. V lost 3 bases to trimming and J lost 2 bases, with 11 bases between them. The CDR3 loop spans 15 amino acids. CDR3 sequence: CASSFDSLGNQPQHF. As DNA, the CDR3 is TGTGCCAGCAGTTTCGACAGTTTAGGCAATCAGCCCCAGCATTTT.

The V gene is TRBV7-6, the J gene TRBJ2-7; 9 positions agree with TRBD2. Germline V gene sequence: CDR1 SGHVS, CDR2 FNYEAQ. V shed 5 bases, J shed 2 bases, and the junction held 10 bases outside the gene matches. The CDR3 has 16 amino acids. The CDR3: CASSPRASGATYEQYF. The CDR3, as DNA: TGTGCCAGCAGCCCCCGTGCTAGCGGGGCGACCTACGAGCAGTACTTC. The full variable domain, its missing parts supplied by reference TRBV7-6 and TRBJ2-7, is GAGVSQSPRYKVTKRGQDVALRCDPISGHVSLYWYRQALGQGPEFLTYFNYEAQQDKSGLPNDRFSAERPEGSISTLTIQRTEQRDSAMYRCASSPRASGATYEQYFGPGTRLTVT.

In DNA, the CDR3 is TGTGCCAGCAGCCGGACTAGCGGGGGGGTCAATGAGCAGTTCTTC. Its translation is CASSRTSGGVNEQFF. The chain uses TRBV7-9 and TRBJ2-1, with 15 positions matching TRBD2. V trimming: 5 bases; J trimming: 6 bases; junction bases outside the gene matches: 2. Looked up from germline, CDR1 is SEHNR and CDR2 is FQNEAQ (reference sequence). There are 15 residues in the CDR3.

The rearrangement joins TRBV15 to TRBJ2-1; 7 bases are a match to TRBD1. V lost 4 bases to trimming and J lost 5 bases; unmatched junction nucleotides: 8. The V gene's germline CDR1 is LNHNV and CDR2 YYDKDF (reference sequence). This CDR3 is built from 15 residues. CDR3 sequence: CATSTSGTANNEQFF. The DNA of the CDR3 is TGTGCCACCAGCACCTCGGGGACAGCGAACAATGAGCAGTTCTTC.

This sequence joins TRBV6-6 and TRBJ2-7; 7 bases align to TRBD1. The V segment lost 8 bases and the J segment 2 bases; nucleotides outside the gene matches: 3. Looked up from germline, CDR1 is MNHNY and CDR2 is SVGAGI (reference sequence). This CDR3 has 12 amino acids. The chain's CDR3 is CASWTGTYEQYF. For the CDR3, the DNA is TGTGCCAGCTGGACAGGCACCTACGAGCAGTACTTC.

The V and J genes are TRBV5-1 and TRBJ2-5, with D perhaps TRBD1 (6 bases). The CDR3 length is 14 residues. Germline V CDR1 and CDR2: SGHRS, YFSETQ. V was shortened by 0 bases and J by 5 bases, with 11 bases between the two germline ends. CDR3: CASSLDTGSETQYF. CDR3 DNA: TGCGCCAGCAGCTTGGACACAGGGTCGGAGACCCAGTACTTC.

The chain uses TRBV27 and TRBJ2-1; TRBD2 agrees at 10 bases. V shed 0 bases and J 0 bases; nucleotides not matched to a gene: 8. Germline values: CDR1 MNHEY, CDR2 SMNVEV (reference sequence). The CDR3 has 19 residues. CDR3 in amino acids: CASSLSLRLAGVSYNEQFF. The CDR3 nucleotides read TGTGCCAGCAGTTTATCTCTGAGGCTAGCGGGGGTCTCCTACAATGAGCAGTTCTTC.